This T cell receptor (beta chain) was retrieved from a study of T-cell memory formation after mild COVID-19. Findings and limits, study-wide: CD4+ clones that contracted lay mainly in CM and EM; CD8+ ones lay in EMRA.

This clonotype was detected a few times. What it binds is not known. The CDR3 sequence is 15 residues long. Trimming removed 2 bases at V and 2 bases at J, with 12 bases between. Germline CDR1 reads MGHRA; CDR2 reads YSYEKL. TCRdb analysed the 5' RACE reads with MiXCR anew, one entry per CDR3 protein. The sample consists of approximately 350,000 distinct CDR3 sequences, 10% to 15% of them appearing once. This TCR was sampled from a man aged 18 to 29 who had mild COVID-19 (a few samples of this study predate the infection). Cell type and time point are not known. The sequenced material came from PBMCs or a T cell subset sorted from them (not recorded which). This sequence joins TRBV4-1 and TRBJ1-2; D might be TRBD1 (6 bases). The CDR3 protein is CASSQLGAPNYGYTF. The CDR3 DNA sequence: TGCGCCAGCAGCCAATTGGGGGCCCCAAACTATGGCTACACCTTC.